In this sample, the clone carrying this T cell receptor (beta chain) turned up many times. Its antigen is unknown. As part of library construction, unique molecular identifiers were attached to individual cDNA molecules. TCRdb passed the 5' RACE reads through MiXCR, listing each CDR3 protein once. This sample has roughly 31,000 distinct CDR3 sequences, with roughly 5% found just once. This specimen belongs to a study of early T cells in non-severe SARS-CoV-2 infection. The overall study: With bulk RNA from unsorted whole blood as input, sequencing yielded unpaired chains.

Germline V lookup: CDR1 MDHEN, CDR2 SYDVKM. Trimming removed 5 bases at V and 4 bases at J, with 6 bases between. This CDR3 is built from 12 residues. Findings and caveats of the study: VDJdb-based matching was biased toward anti-spike CD8 responses and missed private and CD4 specificities.

The source material was whole blood. This chain connects TRBV28 to TRBJ1-5; no clear D gene. The sequence was obtained from an adult who was a healthcare worker with PCR-confirmed SARS-CoV-2 infection or an uninfected control (not recorded which). The CDR3 DNA reads TGTGCCAGCAGTATTTTGAATCAGCCCCAGCATTTT. Translating it yields CASSILNQPQHF.